This T cell receptor beta chain was obtained from a study of OX40 agonist ivuxolimab in advanced cancers. Looking at the study overall: Clinicians treated patients with ivuxolimab, an agonistic anti-OX40 (CD134) antibody. Patients were roughly 87% male with ages about 23 to 79, mean around 61.

The J segment lost 3 bases and the V segment lost 5 bases, leaving 6 bases of the junction unmatched. Germline V lookup: CDR1 MNHEY, CDR2 SMNVEV (reference sequence). The CDR3 loop spans 14 amino acids. If patients had autoimmune disease history or systemic immunosuppression, they were excluded. The assay was immunoSEQ multiplex PCR, and TCRdb's table has in-frame clones only and misses some. The sample shows around 19,000 clones, about four fifths of them seen only once. The receptor was isolated from an adult with an advanced solid tumor such as melanoma, head and neck, liver or kidney cancer. Sequencing used CD4+ or CD8+ T cells sorted from blood, obtained in a trial of the OX40 agonist ivuxolimab. The gene calls are TRBV27 and TRBJ2-7; 8 bases are shared with TRBD1. Here the CDR3 reads CASSARQGIYEQYF. Written as DNA, the CDR3 is TGTGCCAGCAGTGCCAGACAGGGGATCTACGAGCAGTACTTC.